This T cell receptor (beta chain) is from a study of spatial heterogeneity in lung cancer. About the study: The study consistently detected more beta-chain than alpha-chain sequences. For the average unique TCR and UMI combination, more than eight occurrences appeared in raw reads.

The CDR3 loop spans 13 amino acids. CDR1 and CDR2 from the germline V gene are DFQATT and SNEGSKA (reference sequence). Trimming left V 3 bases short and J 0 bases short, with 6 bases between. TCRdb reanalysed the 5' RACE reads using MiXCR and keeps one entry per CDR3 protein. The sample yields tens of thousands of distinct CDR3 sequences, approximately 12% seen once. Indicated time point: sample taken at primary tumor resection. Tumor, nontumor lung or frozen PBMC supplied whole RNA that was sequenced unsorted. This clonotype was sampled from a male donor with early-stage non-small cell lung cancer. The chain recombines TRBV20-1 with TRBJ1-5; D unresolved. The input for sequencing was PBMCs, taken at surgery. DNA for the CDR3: TGCAGTGCTAGTAGTCTTAGCAATCAGCCCCAGCATTTT. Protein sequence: CSASSLSNQPQHF.